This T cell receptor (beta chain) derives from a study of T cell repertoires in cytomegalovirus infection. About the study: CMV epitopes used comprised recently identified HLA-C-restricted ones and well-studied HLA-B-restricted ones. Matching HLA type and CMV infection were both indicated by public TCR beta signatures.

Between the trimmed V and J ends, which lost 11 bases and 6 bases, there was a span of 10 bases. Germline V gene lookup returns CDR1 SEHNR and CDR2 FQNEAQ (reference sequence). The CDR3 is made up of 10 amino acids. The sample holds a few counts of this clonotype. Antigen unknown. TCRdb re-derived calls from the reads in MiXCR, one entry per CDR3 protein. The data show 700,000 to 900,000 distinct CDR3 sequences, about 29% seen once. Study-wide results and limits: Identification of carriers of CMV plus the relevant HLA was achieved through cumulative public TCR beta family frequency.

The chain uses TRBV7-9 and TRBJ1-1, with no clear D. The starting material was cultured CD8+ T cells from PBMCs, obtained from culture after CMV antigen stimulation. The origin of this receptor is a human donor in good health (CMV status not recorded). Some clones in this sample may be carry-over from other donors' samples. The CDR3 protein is CAGSIAEAFF. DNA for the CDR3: TGTGCCGGGTCAATCGCTGAAGCTTTCTTT.